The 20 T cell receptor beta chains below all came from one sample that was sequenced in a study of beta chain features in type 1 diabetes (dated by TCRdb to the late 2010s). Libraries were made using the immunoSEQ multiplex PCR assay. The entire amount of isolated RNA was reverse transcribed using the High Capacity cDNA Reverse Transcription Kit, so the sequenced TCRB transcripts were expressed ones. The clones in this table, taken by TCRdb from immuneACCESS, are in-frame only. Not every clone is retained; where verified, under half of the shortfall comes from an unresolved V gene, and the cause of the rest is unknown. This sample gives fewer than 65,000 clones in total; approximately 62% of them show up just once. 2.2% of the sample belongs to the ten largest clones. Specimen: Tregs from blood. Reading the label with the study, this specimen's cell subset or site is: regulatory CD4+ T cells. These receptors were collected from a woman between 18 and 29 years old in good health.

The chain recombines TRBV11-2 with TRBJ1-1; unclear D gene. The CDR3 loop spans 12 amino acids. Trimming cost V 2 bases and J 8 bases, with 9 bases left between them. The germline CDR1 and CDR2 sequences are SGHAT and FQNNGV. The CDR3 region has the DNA TGTGCCAGCAGCTTATGGGCTGGGGAAGCTTTCTTT. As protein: CASSLWAGEAFF.

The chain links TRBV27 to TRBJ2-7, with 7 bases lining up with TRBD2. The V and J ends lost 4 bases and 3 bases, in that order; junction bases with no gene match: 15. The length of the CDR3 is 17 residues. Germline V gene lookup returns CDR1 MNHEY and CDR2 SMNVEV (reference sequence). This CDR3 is CASSSRGESINYYEQYF. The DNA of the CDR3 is TGTGCCAGCAGTTCCCGGGGGGAAAGTATCAATTACTACGAGCAGTACTTC.

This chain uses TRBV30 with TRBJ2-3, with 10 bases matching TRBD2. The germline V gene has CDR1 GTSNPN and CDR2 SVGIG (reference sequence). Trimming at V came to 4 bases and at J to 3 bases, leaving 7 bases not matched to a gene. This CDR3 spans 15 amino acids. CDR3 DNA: TGTGCCTGGAAGGTAGCGGGGGGTGTTACAGATACGCAGTATTTT. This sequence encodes CAWKVAGGVTDTQYF.

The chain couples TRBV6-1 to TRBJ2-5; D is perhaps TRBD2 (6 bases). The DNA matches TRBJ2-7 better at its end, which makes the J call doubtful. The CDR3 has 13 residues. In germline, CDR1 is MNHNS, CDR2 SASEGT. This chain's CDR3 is CASMRDSSYEQYF. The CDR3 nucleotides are TGTGCCAGCATGAGGGACTCCTCCTACGAGCAGTACTTC.

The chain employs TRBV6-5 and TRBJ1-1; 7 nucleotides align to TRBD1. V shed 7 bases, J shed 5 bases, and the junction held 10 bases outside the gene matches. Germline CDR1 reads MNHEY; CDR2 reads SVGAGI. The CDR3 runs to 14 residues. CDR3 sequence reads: CASKWRGPGTEAFF. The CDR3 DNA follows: TGTGCCAGCAAGTGGAGGGGGCCGGGGACTGAAGCTTTCTTT.

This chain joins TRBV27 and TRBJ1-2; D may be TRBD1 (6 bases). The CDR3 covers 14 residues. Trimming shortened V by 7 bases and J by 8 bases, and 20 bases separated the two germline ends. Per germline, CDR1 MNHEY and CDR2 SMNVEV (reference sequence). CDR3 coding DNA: TGTGCCAGCAAGGGGATTAACAGGGTTACAGGCTACACCTTC. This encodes CASKGINRVTGYTF.

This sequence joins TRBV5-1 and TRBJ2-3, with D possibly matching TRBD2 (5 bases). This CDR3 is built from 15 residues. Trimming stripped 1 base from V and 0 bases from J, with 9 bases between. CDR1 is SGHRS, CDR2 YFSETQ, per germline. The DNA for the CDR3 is TGCGCCAGCAGCTTGCGTGGCGGGAGCACAGATACGCAGTATTTT. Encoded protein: CASSLRGGSTDTQYF.

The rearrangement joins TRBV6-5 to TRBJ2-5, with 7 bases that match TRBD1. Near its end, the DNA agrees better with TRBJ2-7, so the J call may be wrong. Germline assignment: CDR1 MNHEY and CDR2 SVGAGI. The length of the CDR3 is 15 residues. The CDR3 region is CASSYSYRGSSEQYF. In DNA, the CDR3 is TGTGCCAGCAGTTACTCCTACAGGGGATCCAGCGAGCAGTACTTC.

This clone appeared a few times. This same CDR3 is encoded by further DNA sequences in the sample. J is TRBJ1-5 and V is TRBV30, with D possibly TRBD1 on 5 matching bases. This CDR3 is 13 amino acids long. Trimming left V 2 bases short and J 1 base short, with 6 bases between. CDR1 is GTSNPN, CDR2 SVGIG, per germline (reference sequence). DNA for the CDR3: TGTGCCTGGAGTCAGGGAAGCAATCAGCCCCAGCATTTT. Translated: CAWSQGSNQPQHF. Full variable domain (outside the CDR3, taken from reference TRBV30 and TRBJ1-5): SQTIHQWPATLVQPVGSPLSLECTVEGTSNPNLYWYRQAAGRGLQLLFYSVGIGQISSEVPQNLSASRPQDRQFILSSKKLLLSDSGFYLCAWSQGSNQPQHFGDGTRLSIL.

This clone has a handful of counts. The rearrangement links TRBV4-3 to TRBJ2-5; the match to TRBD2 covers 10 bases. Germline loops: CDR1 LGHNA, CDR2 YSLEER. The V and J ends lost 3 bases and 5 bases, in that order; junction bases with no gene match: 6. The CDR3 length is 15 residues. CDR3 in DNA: TGCGCCAGCAGCCAGGGAGCGGGAGGGCGGGAGACCCAGTACTTC. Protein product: CASSQGAGGRETQYF.

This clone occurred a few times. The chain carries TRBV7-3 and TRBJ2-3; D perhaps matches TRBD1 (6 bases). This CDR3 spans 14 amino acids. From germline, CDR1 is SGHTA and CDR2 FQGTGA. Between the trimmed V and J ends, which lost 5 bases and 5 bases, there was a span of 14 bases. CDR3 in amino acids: CASSAYTGLDTQYF. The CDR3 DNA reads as TGTGCCAGCAGCGCGTACACAGGGTTAGATACGCAGTATTTT.

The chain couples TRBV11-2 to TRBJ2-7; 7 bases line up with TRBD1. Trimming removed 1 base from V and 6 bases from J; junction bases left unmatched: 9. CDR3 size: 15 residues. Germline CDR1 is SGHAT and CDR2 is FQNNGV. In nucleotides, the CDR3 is TGTGCCAGCAGCTTAGTAGGTTTCAGGGGGAGCGAGCAGTACTTC. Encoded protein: CASSLVGFRGSEQYF.

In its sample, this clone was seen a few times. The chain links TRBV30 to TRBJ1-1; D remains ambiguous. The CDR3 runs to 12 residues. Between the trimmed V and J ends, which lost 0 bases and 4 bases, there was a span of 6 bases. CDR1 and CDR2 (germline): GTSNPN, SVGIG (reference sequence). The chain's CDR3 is CAWSVLFTEAFF. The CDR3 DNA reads TGTGCCTGGAGTGTACTGTTCACTGAAGCTTTCTTT. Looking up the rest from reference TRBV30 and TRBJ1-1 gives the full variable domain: SQTIHQWPATLVQPVGSPLSLECTVEGTSNPNLYWYRQAAGRGLQLLFYSVGIGQISSEVPQNLSASRPQDRQFILSSKKLLLSDSGFYLCAWSVLFTEAFFGQGTRLTVV.

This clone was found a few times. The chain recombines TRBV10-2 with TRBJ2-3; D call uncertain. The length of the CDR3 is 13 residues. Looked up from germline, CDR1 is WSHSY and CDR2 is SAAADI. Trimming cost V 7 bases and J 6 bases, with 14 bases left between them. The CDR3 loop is CASIRSSLDTQYF. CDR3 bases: TGCGCCAGCATCCGAAGCTCGCTGGATACGCAGTATTTT.

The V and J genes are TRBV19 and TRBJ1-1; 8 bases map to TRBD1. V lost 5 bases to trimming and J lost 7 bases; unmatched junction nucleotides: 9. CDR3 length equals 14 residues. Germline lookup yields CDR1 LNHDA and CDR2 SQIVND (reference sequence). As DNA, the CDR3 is TGTGCCAGTAGTCAGGGGGCATCCTGGGGTGAAGCTTTCTTT. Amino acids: CASSQGASWGEAFF.

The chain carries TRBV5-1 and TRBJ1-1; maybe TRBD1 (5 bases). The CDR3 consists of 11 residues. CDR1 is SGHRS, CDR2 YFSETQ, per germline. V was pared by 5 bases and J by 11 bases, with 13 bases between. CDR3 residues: CASRFQGSAFF. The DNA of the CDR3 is TGCGCCAGCAGATTCCAGGGTTCCGCTTTCTTT.

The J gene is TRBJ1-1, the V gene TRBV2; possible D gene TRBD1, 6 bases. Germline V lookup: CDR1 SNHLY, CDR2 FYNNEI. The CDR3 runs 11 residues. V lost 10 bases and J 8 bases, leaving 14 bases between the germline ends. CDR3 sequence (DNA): TGTGCCACTTACTCAGGGACAGAAGCTTTCTTT. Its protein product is CATYSGTEAFF.

The CDR3 DNA reads as TGCGCCAGCGGACCCGACAGGGGGCGAGCGGACTATGGCTACACCTTC. Residues: CASGPDRGRADYGYTF. This rearrangement joins TRBV5-1 to TRBJ1-2; 10 nucleotides agree with TRBD1. The CDR3 is 16 amino acids. V shed 7 bases and J 3 bases; nucleotides not matched to a gene: 12. Looked up from germline, CDR1 is SGHRS and CDR2 is YFSETQ.

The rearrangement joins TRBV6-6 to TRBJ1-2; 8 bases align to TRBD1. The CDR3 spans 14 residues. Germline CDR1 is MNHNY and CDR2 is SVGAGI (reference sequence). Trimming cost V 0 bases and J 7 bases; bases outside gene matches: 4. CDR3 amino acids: CASSYSTGEAGYTF. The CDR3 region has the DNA TGTGCCAGCAGTTACTCGACAGGGGAAGCTGGCTACACCTTC.

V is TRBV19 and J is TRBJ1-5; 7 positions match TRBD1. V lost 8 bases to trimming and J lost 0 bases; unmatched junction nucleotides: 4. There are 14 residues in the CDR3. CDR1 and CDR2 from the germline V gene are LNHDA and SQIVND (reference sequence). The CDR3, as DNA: TGTGCCAGTGTAGGACAGGTTAGCAATCAGCCCCAGCATTTT. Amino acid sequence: CASVGQVSNQPQHF.